This record looks at one T cell receptor (beta chain) sequence and its context. Its antigen is unknown. This entry comes from a study of shared clonotypes between healthy human individuals. In the study overall: Every donor yielded three CD4 naive, three CD4 memory, two CD8 naive and one CD8 memory plate. Study-level findings and limits: Donors were few, which limited the genetic and exposure-history diversity represented. The sampled material consisted only of blood, and tissue repertoires are likely to differ. Non-shared clonotypes showed lower generation probabilities than clonotypes common to all four donors.

Germline loops: CDR1 SGDLS, CDR2 YYNGEE. Losses at the gene ends were 0 bases for V and 7 bases for J; bases not matched to a gene: 5. The CDR3 runs 15 residues. Clones were read by immunoSEQ multiplex PCR, and TCRdb kept only the in-frame ones, dropping some. This sample has 2,500,000 or so clones; roughly 93% occur once, and the top ten carry roughly 0.39%. Sequencing was done on a sample of naive CD4+ T cells from PBMCs. The subset here: CD45RA+ positively selected. The gene calls are TRBV9 and TRBJ2-1, with TRBD1 matching 9 bases. This TCR came from a man aged 18 to 30 in good health. Some clones in this sample may be carry-over from other donors' samples. The CDR3 loop reads CASSVAGDRVNEQFF. The CDR3 DNA reads as TGTGCCAGCAGCGTAGCTGGGGACAGGGTAAATGAGCAGTTCTTC.